These 16 T cell receptor beta chains were all obtained from the same sample, sequenced in a study of blood T cell repertoires in COVID-19. Some clones are missing from TCRdb's copy, which holds only in-frame ones; the method was immunoSEQ multiplex PCR. The sample yields about 200,000 clones, around nine tenths seen once. Source material: peripheral blood. These receptors originate from a man between 18 and 35 years old with active or convalescent COVID-19.

The chain joins TRBV30 to TRBJ2-1; 10 bases match TRBD2. J gave up 3 bases and V 2 bases, and 7 bases lay outside the gene matches. Per the germline V gene, CDR1 is GTSNPN and CDR2 is SVGIG (reference sequence). This CDR3 comprises 16 residues. CDR3 in amino acids: CAWSWVAGGFYNEQFF. In nucleotides, the CDR3 is TGTGCCTGGAGTTGGGTAGCGGGAGGCTTCTACAATGAGCAGTTCTTC. Variable domain in full (rest from reference TRBV30 and TRBJ2-1): SQTIHQWPATLVQPVGSPLSLECTVEGTSNPNLYWYRQAAGRGLQLLFYSVGIGQISSEVPQNLSASRPQDRQFILSSKKLLLSDSGFYLCAWSWVAGGFYNEQFFGPGTRLTVL.

This clone showed up just a few times. The chain joins TRBV9 to TRBJ1-3; 9 bases align to TRBD1. The ends lost 0 bases at V and 2 bases at J; junction bases unmatched: 6. The length of the CDR3 is 17 residues. Germline V gene data show CDR1 as SGDLS and CDR2 as YYNGEE. This CDR3 is CASSVVPTGGPGNTIYF. The CDR3 DNA reads TGTGCCAGCAGCGTAGTACCCACAGGGGGCCCTGGAAACACCATATATTTT.

The chain employs TRBV27 and TRBJ1-2, with D possibly TRBD1 on 5 matching bases. The CDR3 spans 15 residues. The germline gives CDR1 MNHEY, CDR2 SMNVEV (reference sequence). Between the trimmed V and J ends, which lost 7 bases and 4 bases, there was a span of 19 bases. The CDR3 DNA reads TGTGCCAGCACCCCTGGGGGAGGGGTTTTCTATGGCTACACCTTC. This sequence encodes CASTPGGGVFYGYTF.

The genes are TRBV9 and TRBJ2-7; 8 positions match TRBD1. V shed 0 bases and J 6 bases; nucleotides not matched to a gene: 5. The CDR3 runs 14 residues. CDR1 and CDR2 from the germline V gene are SGDLS and YYNGEE. The chain's CDR3 is CASSVGLDRGEQYF. The DNA for the CDR3 is TGTGCCAGCAGCGTAGGACTCGACAGGGGCGAGCAGTACTTC.

The V gene is TRBV10-3, the J gene TRBJ2-6; maybe TRBD1 (5 bases). CDR3 size: 15 residues. Per germline, CDR1 ENHRY and CDR2 SYGVKD. The V gene lost 0 bases and the J gene lost 2 bases, with 5 bases spanning the gap. This CDR3 is CAISESGAGANVLTF. DNA of the CDR3: TGTGCCATCAGTGAGTCAGGGGCTGGGGCCAACGTCCTGACTTTC.

The chain recombines TRBV7-2 with TRBJ1-2; D call uncertain. Per the germline V gene, CDR1 is SGHTA and CDR2 is FQGNSA. Trimming removed 7 bases at V and 4 bases at J, with 19 bases between. The CDR3 totals 15 residues. The CDR3 DNA follows: TGTGCCAGCACCCTCGGGTCCTCCTTACCCTATGGCTACACCTTC. Its translation is CASTLGSSLPYGYTF.

This chain uses TRBV6-5 with TRBJ1-1, with unresolved D. This CDR3 contains 15 residues. Germline CDR1 is MNHEY and CDR2 is SVGAGI. V gave up 5 bases and J gave up 4 bases, with 17 bases separating them. The CDR3 region is CASSLRSLGSTEAFF. The CDR3 nucleotides are TGTGCCAGCAGTCTCCGATCCCTGGGGAGCACTGAAGCTTTCTTT.

The chain is built from TRBV7-2 and TRBJ2-7; a possible D gene is TRBD1 (6 bases). The V end lost 4 bases, the J end lost 2 bases, and 12 bases lay between the germline ends. The CDR3 is 14 amino acids. CDR1 SGHTA and CDR2 FQGNSA come from the germline V gene. The DNA of the CDR3 is TGTGCCAGCAGCTCCCGGGACACCACCTACGAGCAGTACTTC. Translating gives CASSSRDTTYEQYF.

The rearrangement joins TRBV7-2 to TRBJ2-7, with 12 nucleotides matching TRBD2. The V gene's germline CDR1 is SGHTA and CDR2 FQGNSA. The CDR3 extends over 17 amino acids. V lost 5 bases to trimming and J lost 6 bases; unmatched junction nucleotides: 14. CDR3 DNA sequence: TGTGCCAGCAGCCCTCGTTCTAGCGGGAGGGTCTCTCGCGAGCAGTACTTC. It codes for CASSPRSSGRVSREQYF.

The chain couples TRBV5-1 to TRBJ2-2; 10 nucleotides align to TRBD1. Trimming took 4 bases from V and 3 from J; bases not matched to a gene: 6. Looked up from germline, CDR1 is SGHRS and CDR2 is YFSETQ. The CDR3 is 16 amino acids. The CDR3 DNA reads TGCGCCAGCAGCACGACAGGGGGCAGGGACACCGGGGAGCTGTTTTTT. Translating gives CASSTTGGRDTGELFF.

This rearrangement joins TRBV5-5 to TRBJ1-4; TRBD1 matches 7 bases. V shed 0 bases and J 8 bases; nucleotides not matched to a gene: 10. CDR1 and CDR2 (germline): SGHKS, YYEKEE (reference sequence). This CDR3 has 16 residues. The CDR3 spells CASSLDEGAGGEKLFF. The CDR3 DNA reads as TGTGCCAGCAGCTTGGATGAGGGGGCGGGAGGCGAAAAACTGTTTTTT.

The chain joins TRBV7-2 to TRBJ2-3; 12 nucleotides agree with TRBD2. CDR3 size: 15 residues. Per the germline V gene, CDR1 is SGHTA and CDR2 is FQGNSA. V lost 4 bases, J lost 3 bases, and 2 bases stayed unmatched. The CDR3 region is CASSSTSGRTDTQYF. The CDR3 bases are TGTGCCAGCAGCTCGACTAGCGGGAGAACAGATACGCAGTATTTT.

A few counts support this clone. CDR3 bases: TGTGCCAGCAGCCAAGTGACAGATATTGAAGCTTTCTTT. It encodes CASSQVTDIEAFF. The chain is built from TRBV14 and TRBJ1-1; weak D call: TRBD1 (5 bases). Per the germline V gene, CDR1 is SGHDN and CDR2 is FVKESK. This CDR3 has 13 residues. V was shortened by 1 base and J by 7 bases, with 10 bases between the two germline ends. The full variable domain, with the rest looked up from reference TRBV14 and TRBJ1-1, is EAGVTQFPSHSVIEKGQTVTLRCDPISGHDNLYWYRRVMGKEIKFLLHFVKESKQDESGMPNNRFLAERTGGTYSTLKVQPAELEDSGVYFCASSQVTDIEAFFGQGTRLTVV.

As to this clone: Other DNA sequences within the sample encode an identical CDR3. The rearrangement joins TRBV4-1 to TRBJ2-3; 9 bases line up with TRBD2. Per germline, CDR1 MGHRA and CDR2 YSYEKL. V was clipped by 0 bases and J by 3 bases; unmatched bases: 1. There are 15 residues in the CDR3. This CDR3 reads CASSQELAGTDTQYF. The CDR3, as DNA: TGCGCCAGCAGCCAAGAGCTAGCGGGGACAGATACGCAGTATTTT.

The CDR3 DNA reads TGTGCCAGCTCACCACCGTCCGCCCCGGGAACTGAAGCTTTCTTT. Encoded protein: CASSPPSAPGTEAFF. The chain links TRBV18 to TRBJ1-1; no clear D. Deletions cut 0 bases from V and 5 bases from J, with 13 bases between. This CDR3 comprises 15 residues. Germline lookup yields CDR1 KGHSH and CDR2 LQKENI.

The chain employs TRBV24-1 and TRBJ1-1, with 10 bases lining up with TRBD1. J gave up 3 bases and V 3 bases, and 12 bases lay outside the gene matches. The CDR3 consists of 18 residues. Germline lookup yields CDR1 KGHDR and CDR2 SFDVKD. The CDR3 coding sequence is TGTGCCACCAGTGATAGGGGACAGGGGAATTTTTCGGACACTGAAGCTTTCTTT. This translates into CATSDRGQGNFSDTEAFF.